This T cell receptor (beta chain) was recorded in a study of quantifying T cell responses using KT2 cells (dated by TCRdb to 2016 to 2017). Broadly, across the study: RNA was DNase-treated and reverse transcribed with TCR alpha and beta constant-region primers, mostly using SuperScript III. The efficiency of the T4 ligation step under optimum conditions was estimated to be greater than 9.5%. PCR2 was run as a SYBR Green qPCR and stopped at a predetermined fluorescence threshold to avoid over-amplification. Results the study describes overall, beyond this receptor: Detection of KT2 sequences showed saturation at very high KT2 spike-in numbers. No side-by-side comparison of the pipeline with other TCR sequencing techniques was included in the study. Over several orders of magnitude, the number of KT2 alpha and beta sequences rose linearly with the number of KT2 cells put in. KT2 sequences were still detected at the lowest spike-in tested, roughly one KT2 cell per 100,000 PBMC.

The method was UMI-ligation and nested PCR. A single-stranded oligonucleotide carrying the Illumina SP2 sequence and a UMI was ligated to the cDNA 3' end using T4 RNA ligase 1. PCR1 was run for 4 cycles (98 degrees C for 15 s, 69 degrees C for 30 s, 72 degrees C for 40 s), and an equimolar mix of RC1.1 and RC1.2, covering TRBC1 and TRBC2, was used as the beta primer. Starting at PCR2, the TCR alpha and beta chains were handled separately, and sample indices and Illumina adaptors were added. The UMI, placed after an 8-base spacer, consisted of 12 random nucleotides arranged as two hexamers with a spacer between them. Libraries were sequenced on an Illumina MiSeq with v2 2x251 paired-end chemistry, typically roughly twelve samples per run. PhiX DNA at roughly 4.5-7% was added to each sequencing library to increase diversity. From the authors' description of their analysis: Raw reads were converted to FASTQ with bcl2fastq and were demultiplexed by dual indices with Demultiplexor. Decombinator assigned V and J genes by tag matching, allowing a single base-pair mismatch. UMIs were used by Collapsinator to correct both sequencing errors and frequency errors caused by PCR heterogeneity. CDR3Translator converted Decombinator identifiers to nucleotide sequence, translated to amino acids, and extracted CDR3 using C- and N-terminal motifs. A cluster of KT2 sequences sharing one unique molecular identifier was counted as one distinct KT2 TCR. TCRdb's own reprocessing of the public reads used fastp at Q25 and MiXCR and kept productive beta chains. Entries are consolidated by CDR3 protein sequence, retaining the most common genes and DNA. TCRdb, not the original authors, processed these V and J calls. This sample comprises 25,000 to 35,000 distinct CDR3 sequences, less than 7.5% of them detected only once. The top ten clonotypes cover roughly 14% of the sample.

Ends trimmed: V by 6 bases, J by 5 bases; bases unmatched to a gene: 8. The CDR3 goes from the cysteine to the phenylalanine over 15 residues. Only CDR3 DNA is held: 45 bases, read in frame from base 1. The germline V gene provides CDR1 MDHEN and CDR2 SYDVKM. Known numbers of KT2, a T cell clone whose TCR had been sequenced previously, were spiked into unfractionated PBMC to test the sensitivity and accuracy of the pipeline. A range of KT2-to-PBMC ratios was produced by mixing KT2 cells with a fixed number of PBMC. This clonotype was detected ten times or more. Its antigen target is currently unknown. The sample holds no much larger clone one base away, and base qualities are not on file.

The sample was PBMCs spiked with cells of the T cell clone KT2. This TCR came from a human donor. The chain couples TRBV28 to TRBJ2-7, and 12 junction bases match TRBD1. The CDR3 amino acid sequence is: CASRPGTGGTHEQYF. The nucleotide sequence is given as TGTGCCAGCAGACCTGGGACAGGGGGCACCCACGAGCAGTACTTC.